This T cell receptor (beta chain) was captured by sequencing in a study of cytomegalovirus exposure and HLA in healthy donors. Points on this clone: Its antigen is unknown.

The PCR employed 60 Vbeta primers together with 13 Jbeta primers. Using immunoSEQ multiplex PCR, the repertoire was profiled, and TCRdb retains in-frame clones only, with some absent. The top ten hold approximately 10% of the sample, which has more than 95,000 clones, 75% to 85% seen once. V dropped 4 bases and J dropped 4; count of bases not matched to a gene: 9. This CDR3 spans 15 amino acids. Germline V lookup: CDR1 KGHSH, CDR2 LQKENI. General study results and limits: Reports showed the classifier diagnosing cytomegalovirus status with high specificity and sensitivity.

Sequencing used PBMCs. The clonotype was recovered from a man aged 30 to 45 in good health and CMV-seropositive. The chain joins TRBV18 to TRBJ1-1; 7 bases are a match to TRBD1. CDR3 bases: TGTGCCAGCTCACTACAAACAGGGGTGGGCACTGAAGCTTTCTTT. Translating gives CASSLQTGVGTEAFF.